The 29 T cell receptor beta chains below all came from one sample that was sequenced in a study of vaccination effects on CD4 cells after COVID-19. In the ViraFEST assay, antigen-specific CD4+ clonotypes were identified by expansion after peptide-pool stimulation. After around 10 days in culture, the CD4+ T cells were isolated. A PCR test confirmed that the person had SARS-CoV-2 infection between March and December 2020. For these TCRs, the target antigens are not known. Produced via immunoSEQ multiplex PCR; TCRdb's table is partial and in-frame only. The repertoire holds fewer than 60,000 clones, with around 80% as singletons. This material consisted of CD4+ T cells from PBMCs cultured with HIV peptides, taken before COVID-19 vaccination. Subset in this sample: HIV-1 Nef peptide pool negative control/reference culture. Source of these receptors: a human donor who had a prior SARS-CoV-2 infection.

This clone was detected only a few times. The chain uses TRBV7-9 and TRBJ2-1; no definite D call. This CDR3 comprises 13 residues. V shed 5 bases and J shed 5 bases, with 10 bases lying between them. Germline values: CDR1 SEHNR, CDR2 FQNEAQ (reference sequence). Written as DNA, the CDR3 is TGTGCCAGCAGCCAATATAATGACAATGAGCAGTTCTTC. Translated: CASSQYNDNEQFF.

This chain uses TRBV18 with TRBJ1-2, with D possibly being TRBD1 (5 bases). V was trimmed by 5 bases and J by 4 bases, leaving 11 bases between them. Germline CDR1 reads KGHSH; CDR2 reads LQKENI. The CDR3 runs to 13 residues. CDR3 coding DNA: TGTGCCAGCTCAGGATCAGGGATCTATGGCTACACCTTC. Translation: CASSGSGIYGYTF.

CDR3 DNA: TGTGCCAGCAACAGGGGCACAACCTACGAGCAGTACTTC. It specifies CASNRGTTYEQYF. The chain recombines TRBV6-5 with TRBJ2-7, with 7 bases matching TRBD1. Losses at the gene ends were 7 bases for V and 2 bases for J; bases not matched to a gene: 5. The CDR3 extends over 13 amino acids. Germline loops: CDR1 MNHEY, CDR2 SVGAGI.

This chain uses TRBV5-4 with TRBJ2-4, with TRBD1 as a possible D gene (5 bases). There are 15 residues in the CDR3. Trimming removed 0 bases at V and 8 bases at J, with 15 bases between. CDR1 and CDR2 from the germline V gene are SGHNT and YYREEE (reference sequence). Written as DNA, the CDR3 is TGTGCCAGCAGCTTGGTTCCGAGCAGGGTAGACATTCAGTACTTC. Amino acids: CASSLVPSRVDIQYF.

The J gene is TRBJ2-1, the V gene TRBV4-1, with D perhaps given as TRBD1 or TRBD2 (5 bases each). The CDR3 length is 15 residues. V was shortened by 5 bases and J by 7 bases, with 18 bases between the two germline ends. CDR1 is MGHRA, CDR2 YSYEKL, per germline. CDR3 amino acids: CASSEIGTRANEQFF. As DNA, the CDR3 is TGCGCCAGCAGCGAAATTGGGACCCGGGCAAATGAGCAGTTCTTC.

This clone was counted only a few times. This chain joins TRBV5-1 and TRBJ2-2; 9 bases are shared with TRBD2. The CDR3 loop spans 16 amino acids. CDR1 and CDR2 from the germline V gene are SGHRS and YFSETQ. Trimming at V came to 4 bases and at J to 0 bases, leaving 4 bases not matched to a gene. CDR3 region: CASSGASGANTGELFF. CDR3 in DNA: TGCGCCAGCAGCGGCGCTAGCGGGGCGAACACCGGGGAGCTGTTTTTT.

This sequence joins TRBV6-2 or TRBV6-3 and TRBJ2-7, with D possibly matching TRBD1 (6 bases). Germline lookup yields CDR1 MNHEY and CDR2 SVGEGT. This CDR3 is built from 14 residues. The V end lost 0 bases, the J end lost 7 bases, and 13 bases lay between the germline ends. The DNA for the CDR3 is TGTGCCAGCAGTTACTCAGGGGGATCGAGTGAGCAGTACTTC. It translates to CASSYSGGSSEQYF.

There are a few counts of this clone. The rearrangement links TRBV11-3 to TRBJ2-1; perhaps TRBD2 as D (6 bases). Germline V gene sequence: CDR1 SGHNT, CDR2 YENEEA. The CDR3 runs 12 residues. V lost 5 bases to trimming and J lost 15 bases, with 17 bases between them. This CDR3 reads CASSQTSSGPFF. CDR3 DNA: TGTGCCAGCAGCCAGACTAGTTCTGGTCCGTTCTTC.

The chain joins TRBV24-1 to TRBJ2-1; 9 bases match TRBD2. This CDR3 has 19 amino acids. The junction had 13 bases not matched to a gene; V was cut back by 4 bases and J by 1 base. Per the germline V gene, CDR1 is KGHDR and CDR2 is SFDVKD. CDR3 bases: TGTGCCACCAGTGAGAGGATGGGCGGGAGGGAGGGTTCCTACAATGAGCAGTTCTTC. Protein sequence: CATSERMGGREGSYNEQFF.

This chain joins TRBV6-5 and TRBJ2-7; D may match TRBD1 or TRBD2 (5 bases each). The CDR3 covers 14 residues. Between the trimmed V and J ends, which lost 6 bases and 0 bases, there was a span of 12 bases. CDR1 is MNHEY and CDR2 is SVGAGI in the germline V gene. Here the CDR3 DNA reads TGTGCCAGCAGGACCGGGGCTAGCTCCTACGAGCAGTACTTC. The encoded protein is CASRTGASSYEQYF.

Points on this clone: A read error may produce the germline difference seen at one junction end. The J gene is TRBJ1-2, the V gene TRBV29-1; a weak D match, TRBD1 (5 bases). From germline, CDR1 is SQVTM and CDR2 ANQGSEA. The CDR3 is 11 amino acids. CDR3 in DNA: TGCAGCGTTGAAGATAGCCAGGGCTTCACCTTC. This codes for CSVEDSQGFTF. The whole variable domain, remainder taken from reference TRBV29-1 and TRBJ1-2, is SAVISQKPSRDICQRGTSLTIQCQVDSQVTMMFWYRQQPGQSLTLIATANQGSEATYESGFVIDKFPISRPNLTFSTLTVSNMSPEDSSIYLCSVEDSQGFTFGSGTRLTVV.

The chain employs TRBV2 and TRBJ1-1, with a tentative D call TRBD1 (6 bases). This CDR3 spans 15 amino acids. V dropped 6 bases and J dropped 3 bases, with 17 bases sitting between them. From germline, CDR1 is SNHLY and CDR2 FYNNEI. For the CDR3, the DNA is TGTGCCAGCAGAAAGCCAGGGGCTGGGGACACTGAAGCTTTCTTT. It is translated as CASRKPGAGDTEAFF.

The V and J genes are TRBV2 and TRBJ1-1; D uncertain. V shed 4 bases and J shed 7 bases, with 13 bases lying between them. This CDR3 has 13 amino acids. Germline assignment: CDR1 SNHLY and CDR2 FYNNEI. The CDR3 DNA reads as TGTGCCAGCAGTGTAACTACAGCGGGTGAAGCTTTCTTT. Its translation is CASSVTTAGEAFF. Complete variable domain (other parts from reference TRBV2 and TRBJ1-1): EPEVTQTPSHQVTQMGQEVILRCVPISNHLYFYWYRQILGQKVEFLVSFYNNEISEKSEIFDDQFSVERPDGSNFTLKIRSTKLEDSAMYFCASSVTTAGEAFFGQGTRLTVV.

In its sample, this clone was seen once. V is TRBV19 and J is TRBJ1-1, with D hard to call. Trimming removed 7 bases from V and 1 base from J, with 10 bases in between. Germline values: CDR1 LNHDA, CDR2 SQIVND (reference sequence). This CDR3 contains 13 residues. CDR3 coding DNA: TGTGCCAGTACCCTGGGCAGGAACACTGAAGCTTTCTTT. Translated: CASTLGRNTEAFF.

DNA for the CDR3: TGTGCCAGCAGCGTTACAGGGCTCTCCGGTGGCTACACCTTC. It specifies CASSVTGLSGGYTF. The chain joins TRBV7-9 to TRBJ1-2; the D gene is possibly TRBD1 (6 bases). CDR1 is SEHNR, CDR2 FQNEAQ, per germline (reference sequence). There are 14 residues in the CDR3. Trimming removed 5 bases at V and 7 bases at J, with 17 bases between.

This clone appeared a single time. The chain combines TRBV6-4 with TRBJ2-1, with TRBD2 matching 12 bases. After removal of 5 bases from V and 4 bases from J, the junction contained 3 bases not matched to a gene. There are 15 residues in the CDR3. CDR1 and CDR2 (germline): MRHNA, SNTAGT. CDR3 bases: TGTGCCAGCAGTCGGCTAGCGGGAGGGTACAATGAGCAGTTCTTC. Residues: CASSRLAGGYNEQFF.

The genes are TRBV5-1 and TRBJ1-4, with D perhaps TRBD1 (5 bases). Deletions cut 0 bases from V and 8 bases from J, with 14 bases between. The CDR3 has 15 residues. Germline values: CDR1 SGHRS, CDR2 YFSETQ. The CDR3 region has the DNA TGCGCCAGCAGCTTGGATGGCAGGGCGAGGGAAAAACTGTTTTTT. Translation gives CASSLDGRAREKLFF.

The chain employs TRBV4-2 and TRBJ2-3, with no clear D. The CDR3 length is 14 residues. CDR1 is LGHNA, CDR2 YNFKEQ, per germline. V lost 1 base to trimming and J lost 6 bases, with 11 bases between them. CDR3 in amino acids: CASSQGTSRDTQYF. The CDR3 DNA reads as TGTGCCAGCAGCCAAGGGACCTCGAGGGATACGCAGTATTTT.

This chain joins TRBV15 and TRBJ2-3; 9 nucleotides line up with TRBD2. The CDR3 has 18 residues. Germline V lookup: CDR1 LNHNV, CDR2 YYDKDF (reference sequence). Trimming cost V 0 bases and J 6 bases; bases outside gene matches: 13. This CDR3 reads CATSRDRLADDPSDTQYF. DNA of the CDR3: TGTGCCACCAGCAGAGATCGACTAGCGGACGACCCTTCGGATACGCAGTATTTT.

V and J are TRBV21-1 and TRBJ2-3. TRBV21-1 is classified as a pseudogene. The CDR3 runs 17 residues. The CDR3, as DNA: TGTGCCAGCAGCCAGGAGACTGAGAAAAAGCTCACAGATACGCAGTATTTT. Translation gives CASSQETEKKLTDTQYF.

CDR3 in amino acids: CASSPWGDYKYF. CDR3 bases: TGCGCCAGCAGCCCTTGGGGTGATTACAAGTACTTC. The V call is TRBV5-1, the J call TRBJ2-7; D gene ambiguous. V lost 4 bases and J 11 bases, leaving 16 bases between the germline ends. This CDR3 comprises 12 residues. The germline V gene encodes CDR1 SGHRS and CDR2 YFSETQ.

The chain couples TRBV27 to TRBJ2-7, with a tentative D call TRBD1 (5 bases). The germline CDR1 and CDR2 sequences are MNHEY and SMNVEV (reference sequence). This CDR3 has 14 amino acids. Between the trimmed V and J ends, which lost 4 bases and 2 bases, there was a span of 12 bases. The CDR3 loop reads CASSSSTDPYEQYF. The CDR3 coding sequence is TGTGCCAGCAGTTCCTCGACAGACCCCTACGAGCAGTACTTC.

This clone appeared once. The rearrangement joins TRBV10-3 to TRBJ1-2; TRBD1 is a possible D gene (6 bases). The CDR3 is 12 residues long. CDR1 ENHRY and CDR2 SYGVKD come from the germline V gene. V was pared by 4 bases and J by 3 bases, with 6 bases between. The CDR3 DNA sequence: TGTGCCATCAGTGCAGGGGACTATGGCTACACCTTC. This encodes CAISAGDYGYTF.

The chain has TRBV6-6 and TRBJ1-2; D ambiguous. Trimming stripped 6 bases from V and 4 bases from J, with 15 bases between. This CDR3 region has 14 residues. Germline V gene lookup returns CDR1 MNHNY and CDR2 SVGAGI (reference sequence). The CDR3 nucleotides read TGTGCCAGCAGCCCAAGGTTGGGCCTCTATGGCTACACCTTC. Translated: CASSPRLGLYGYTF.

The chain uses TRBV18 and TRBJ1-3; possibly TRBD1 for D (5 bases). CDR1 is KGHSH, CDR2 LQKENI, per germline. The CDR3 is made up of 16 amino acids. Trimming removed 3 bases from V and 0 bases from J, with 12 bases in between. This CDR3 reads CASSPGTPDSGNTIYF. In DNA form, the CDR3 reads TGTGCCAGCTCACCCGGGACCCCGGACTCTGGAAACACCATATATTTT.

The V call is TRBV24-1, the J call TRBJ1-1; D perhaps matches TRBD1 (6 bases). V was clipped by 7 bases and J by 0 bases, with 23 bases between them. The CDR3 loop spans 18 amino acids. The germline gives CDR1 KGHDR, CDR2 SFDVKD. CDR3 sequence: CATSLWVVWTALNTEAFF. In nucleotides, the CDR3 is TGTGCCACCAGCCTTTGGGTCGTGTGGACAGCCTTGAACACTGAAGCTTTCTTT.

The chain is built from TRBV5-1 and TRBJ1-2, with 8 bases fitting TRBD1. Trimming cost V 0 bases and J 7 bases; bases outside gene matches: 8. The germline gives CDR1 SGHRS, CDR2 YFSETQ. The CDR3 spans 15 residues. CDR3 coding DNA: TGCGCCAGCAGCTTGGAATATGGACAGGGTCGTGGCTACACCTTC. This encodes CASSLEYGQGRGYTF. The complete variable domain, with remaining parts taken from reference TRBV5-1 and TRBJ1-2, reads KAGVTQTPRYLIKTRGQQVTLSCSPISGHRSVSWYQQTPGQGLQFLFEYFSETQRNKGNFPGRFSGRQFSNSRSEMNVSTLELGDSALYLCASSLEYGQGRGYTFGSGTRLTVV.

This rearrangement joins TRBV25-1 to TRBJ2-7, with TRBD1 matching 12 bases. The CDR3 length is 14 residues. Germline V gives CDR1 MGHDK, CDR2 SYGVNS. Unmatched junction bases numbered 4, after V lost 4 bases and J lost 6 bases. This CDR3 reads CASSARDRGREQYF. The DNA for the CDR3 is TGTGCCAGCAGTGCTCGGGACAGGGGGCGCGAGCAGTACTTC.

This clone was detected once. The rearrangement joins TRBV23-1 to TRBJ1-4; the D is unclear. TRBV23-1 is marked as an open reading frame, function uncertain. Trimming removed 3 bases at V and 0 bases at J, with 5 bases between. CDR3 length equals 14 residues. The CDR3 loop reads CASSQDPTNEKLFF. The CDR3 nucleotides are TGCGCCAGCAGTCAGGACCCAACTAATGAAAAACTGTTTTTT.